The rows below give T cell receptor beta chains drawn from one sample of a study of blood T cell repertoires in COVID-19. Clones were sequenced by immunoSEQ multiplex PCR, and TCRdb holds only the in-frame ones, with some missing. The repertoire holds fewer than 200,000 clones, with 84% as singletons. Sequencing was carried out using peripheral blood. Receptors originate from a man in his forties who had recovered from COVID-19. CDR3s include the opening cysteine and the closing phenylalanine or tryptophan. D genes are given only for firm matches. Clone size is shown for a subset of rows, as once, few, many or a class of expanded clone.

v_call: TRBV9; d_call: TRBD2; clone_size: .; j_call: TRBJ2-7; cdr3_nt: TGTGCCAGCAGCGTAGGGGCTAGCGGGATTACCTACGAGCAGTACTTC; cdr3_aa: CASSVGASGITYEQYF
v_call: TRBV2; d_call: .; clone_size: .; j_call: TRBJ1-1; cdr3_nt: TGTGCCAGCAGACAGGCAATAGCGAACACTGAAGCTTTCTTT; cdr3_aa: CASRQAIANTEAFF
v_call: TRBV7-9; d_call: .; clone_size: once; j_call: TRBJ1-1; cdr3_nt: TGTGCCAGCAGCACGCAGACAGGGAACACTGAAGCTTTCTTT; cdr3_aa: CASSTQTGNTEAFF
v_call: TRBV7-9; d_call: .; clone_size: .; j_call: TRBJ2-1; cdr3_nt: TGTGCCAGCAGCTTAGGGAGTTACAATGAGCAGTTCTTC; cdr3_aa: CASSLGSYNEQFF
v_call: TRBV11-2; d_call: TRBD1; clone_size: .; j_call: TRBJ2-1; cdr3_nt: TGTGCCAGCAGCCCCGACAGGGCTAGGAATGAGCAGTTCTTC; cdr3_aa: CASSPDRARNEQFF
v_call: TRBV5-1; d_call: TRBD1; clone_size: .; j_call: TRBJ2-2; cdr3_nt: TGCGCCAGCAGCCCCACAGACAGGGGGCCCACGAACACCGGGGAGCTGTTTTTT; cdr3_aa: CASSPTDRGPTNTGELFF
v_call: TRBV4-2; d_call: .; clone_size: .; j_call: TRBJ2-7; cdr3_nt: TGTGCCAGCAGCCAAGTGTACGGACAGCCAACTTTAGGGTACGAGCAGTACTTC; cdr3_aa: CASSQVYGQPTLGYEQYF
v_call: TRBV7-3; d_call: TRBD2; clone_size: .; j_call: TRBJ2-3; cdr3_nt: TGTGCCAGCAGCTTAACCCCCACTAGCGGGGGGGAGGATACGCAGTATTTT; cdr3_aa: CASSLTPTSGGEDTQYF
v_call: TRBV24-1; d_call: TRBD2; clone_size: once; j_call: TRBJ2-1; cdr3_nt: TGTGCCACCAGTGACCCCGGACTAGCGGGGGGTAATGAGCAGTTCTTC; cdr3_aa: CATSDPGLAGGNEQFF
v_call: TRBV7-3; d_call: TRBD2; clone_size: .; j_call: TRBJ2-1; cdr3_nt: TGTGCCAGCAGCTTAGATGCCGGACTAGCGGGAGTAGGCGAGCAGTTCTTC; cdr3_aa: CASSLDAGLAGVGEQFF
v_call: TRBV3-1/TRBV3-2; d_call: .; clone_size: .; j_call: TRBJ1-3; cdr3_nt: TGTGCCAGCAGCCAAGCAGGAGGGCTTGGAAACACCATATATTTT; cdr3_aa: CASSQAGGLGNTIYF
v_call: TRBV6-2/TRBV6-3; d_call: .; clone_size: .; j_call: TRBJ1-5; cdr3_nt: TGTGCCAGCAGTTCCAGGGGCTCTCAGCCCCAGCATTTT; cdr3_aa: CASSSRGSQPQHF
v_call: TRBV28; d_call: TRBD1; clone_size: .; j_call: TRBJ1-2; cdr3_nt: TGTGCCAGCACCTTACAGGGGCGGGGTGGCTACACCTTC; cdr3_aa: CASTLQGRGGYTF
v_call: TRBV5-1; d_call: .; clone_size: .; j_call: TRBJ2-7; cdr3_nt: TGCGCCAGCAGCCCTGGGACATTTTCCTACGAGCAGTACTTC; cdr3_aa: CASSPGTFSYEQYF
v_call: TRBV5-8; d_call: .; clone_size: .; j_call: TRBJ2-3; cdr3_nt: TGTGCCAGCAGCCGGGGGTCCGGCAGCAGCCCCACAGATACGCAGTATTTT; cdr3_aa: CASSRGSGSSPTDTQYF
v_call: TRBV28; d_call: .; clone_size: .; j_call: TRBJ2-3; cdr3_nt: TGTGCCAGCAGCCTGGGACTCGCGAGCAAGTATTTT; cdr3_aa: CASSLGLASKYF
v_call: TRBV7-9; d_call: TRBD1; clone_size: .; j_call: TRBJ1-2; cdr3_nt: TGTGCCAGCAGCTTGACCGACAGGGAAGATGGCTACACCTTC; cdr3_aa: CASSLTDREDGYTF
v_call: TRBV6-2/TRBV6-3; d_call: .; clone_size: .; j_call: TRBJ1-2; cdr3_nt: TGTGCCAGCAGTTCGATCGAGGGCTACACCTTC; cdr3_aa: CASSSIEGYTF
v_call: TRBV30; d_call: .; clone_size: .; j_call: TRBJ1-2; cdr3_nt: TGTGCCTGGAGTTTGCGGCCGGCGTATGGCTACACCTTC; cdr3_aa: CAWSLRPAYGYTF
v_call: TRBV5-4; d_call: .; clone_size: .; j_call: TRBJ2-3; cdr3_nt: TGTGCCAGCAGCTTGATTGGGGAGGCGCAGTATTTT; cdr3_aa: CASSLIGEAQYF
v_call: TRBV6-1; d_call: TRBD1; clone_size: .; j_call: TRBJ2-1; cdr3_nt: TGTGCCAGCAGTGAAGCAGGACAGGGTGGCGATGAGCAGTTCTTC; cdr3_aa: CASSEAGQGGDEQFF
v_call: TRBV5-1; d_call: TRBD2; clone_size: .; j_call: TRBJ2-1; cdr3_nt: TGCGCCAGCAGCGGGGGGAGGGTCGGTGTAAATGAGCAGTTCTTC; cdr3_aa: CASSGGRVGVNEQFF
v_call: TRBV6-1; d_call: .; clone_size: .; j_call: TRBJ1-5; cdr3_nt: TGTGCCAGCAGTGAAGGTCGGGGTAGCAATCAGCCCCAGCATTTT; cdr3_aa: CASSEGRGSNQPQHF
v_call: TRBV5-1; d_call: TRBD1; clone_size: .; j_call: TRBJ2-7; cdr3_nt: TGCGCCAGCAGCATCGATCCCCCGGGACAGGGGATAAACGAGCAGTACTTC; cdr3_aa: CASSIDPPGQGINEQYF
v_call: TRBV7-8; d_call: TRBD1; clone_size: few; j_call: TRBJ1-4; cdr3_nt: TGTGCCAGCAGCTTAGACCCGACAGGGGGCGGAAAACTGTTTTTT; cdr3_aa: CASSLDPTGGGKLFF
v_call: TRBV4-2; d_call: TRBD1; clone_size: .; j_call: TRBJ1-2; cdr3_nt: TGTGCCAGCAGCCAACGTCCCGGGACAGCTATGATGATTTATGGCTACACCTTC; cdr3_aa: CASSQRPGTAMMIYGYTF
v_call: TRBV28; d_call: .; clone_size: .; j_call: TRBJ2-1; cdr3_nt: TGTGCCAGCAGTTCCCCCCGAGGTGAGCAGTTCTTC; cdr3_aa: CASSSPRGEQFF
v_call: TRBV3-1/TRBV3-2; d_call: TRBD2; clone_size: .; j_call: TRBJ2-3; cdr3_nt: TGTGCCAGCAGCCAGGCCGGGACTAGCGGGGGGGCATCGGATACGCAGTATTTT; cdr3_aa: CASSQAGTSGGASDTQYF
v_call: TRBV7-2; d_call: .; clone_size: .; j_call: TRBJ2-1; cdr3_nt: TGTGCCAGCACCCAATTACAGGGTGGTGAGCAGTTCTTC; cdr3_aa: CASTQLQGGEQFF
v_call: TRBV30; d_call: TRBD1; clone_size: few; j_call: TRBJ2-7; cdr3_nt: TGTGCCTGGAAGAGGGGACAGTCCTACGAGCAGTACTTC; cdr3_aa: CAWKRGQSYEQYF
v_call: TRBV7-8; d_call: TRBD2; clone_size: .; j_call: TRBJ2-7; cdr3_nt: TGTGCCAGCAGCTCAACCCCCTCCGGACTAGCGGGGCCTCACTACGAGCAGTACTTC; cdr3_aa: CASSSTPSGLAGPHYEQYF
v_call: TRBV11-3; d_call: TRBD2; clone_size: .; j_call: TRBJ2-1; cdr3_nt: TGTGCCAGCAGCCCCTGGGCTAGCGGGGGGCAGTACAATGAGCAGTTCTTC; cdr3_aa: CASSPWASGGQYNEQFF
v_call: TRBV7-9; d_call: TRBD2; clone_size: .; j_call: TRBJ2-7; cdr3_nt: TGTGCCAGCAGCTCGGGACTAGCGGGACCTGACGAGCAGTACTTC; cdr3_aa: CASSSGLAGPDEQYF
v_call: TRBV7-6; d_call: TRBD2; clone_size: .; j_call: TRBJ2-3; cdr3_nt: TGTGCCAGCAGCTTAGCCCCTCCTAGCGGAGGGAGCACAGATACGCAGTATTTT; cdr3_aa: CASSLAPPSGGSTDTQYF
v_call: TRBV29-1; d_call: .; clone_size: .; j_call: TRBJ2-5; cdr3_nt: TGCAGCGCCCTGAGGACTTTCCAAGAGACCCAGTACTTC; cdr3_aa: CSALRTFQETQYF
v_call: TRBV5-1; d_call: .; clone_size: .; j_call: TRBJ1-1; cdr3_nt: TGCGCCAGCAGCTTGTCACAGCTGAACACTGAAGCTTTCTTT; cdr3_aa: CASSLSQLNTEAFF
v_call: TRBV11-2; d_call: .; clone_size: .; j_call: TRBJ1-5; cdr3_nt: TGTGCCAGCAGCTTAACACAGGAAAATCAGCCCCAGCATTTT; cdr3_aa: CASSLTQENQPQHF
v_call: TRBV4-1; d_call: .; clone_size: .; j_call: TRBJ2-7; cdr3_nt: TGCGCCAGCAGCCAAGGGACTTCTTACGAGCAGTACTTC; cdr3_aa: CASSQGTSYEQYF
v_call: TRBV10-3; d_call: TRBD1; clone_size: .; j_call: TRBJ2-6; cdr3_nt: TGTGCCATCAGGGATCCGGGACAGCCTTTCTCTGGGGCCAACGTCCTGACTTTC; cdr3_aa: CAIRDPGQPFSGANVLTF
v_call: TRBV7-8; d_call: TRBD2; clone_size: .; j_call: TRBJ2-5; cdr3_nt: TGTGCCAGCAGACCAACTAGCGGAAAAGAGACCCAGTACTTC; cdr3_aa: CASRPTSGKETQYF
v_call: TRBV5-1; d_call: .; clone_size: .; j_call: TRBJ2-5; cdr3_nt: TGCGCCAGCAGCTTGAGGCGGGAAGGAGAGACCCAGTACTTC; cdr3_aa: CASSLRREGETQYF